A selection of T cell receptor beta chains follows, all from one sample in a study of tumor-infiltrating lymphocytes in primary liver carcinoma. TCRdb ran MiXCR on the multiplex PCR reads and lists one entry per CDR3 protein. The table has about 22,000 distinct CDR3 sequences, more than 75% seen once. Sequencing input: liver tumor tissue from sampling region 2. These receptors were taken from a woman aged 25 to 39 with primary liver carcinoma and hepatitis B virus infection. The CDR3 runs from the conserved cysteine through the conserved F or W. The D gene is left open where the match is weak. Where a row states a size, it is once, few, many or the class of an expanded clone; other rows omit it.

d_call	v_call	cdr3_length	clone_size	j_call	cdr3_aa	cdr3_nt
NA	TRBV11-2	13	once	TRBJ2-5	CASDPRQIETQYF	TGTGCCAGCGACCCTAGGCAGATAGAGACCCAGTACTTC
NA	TRBV7-8	13	NA	TRBJ2-3	CARSSLVSDTRYF	TGTGCCAGGAGCTCACTAGTATCAGATACGCGGTATTTT
TRBD2	TRBV28	15	few	TRBJ2-7	CASSAFGGADYGQYF	TGTGCCAGCAGTGCCTTCGGGGGGGCCGACTACGGGCAATACTTC
NA	TRBV6-1	15	few	TRBJ2-5	CASSWVGATQEAQYF	TGTGCCAGCAGCTGGGTAGGAGCTACACAAGAGGCCCAGTACTTC
NA	TRBV11-2	13	NA	TRBJ2-1	CASSLWQLFEQFF	TGTGCCAGCAGCTTATGGCAGTTGTTTGAGCAGTTCTTC
NA	TRBV7-8	15	once	TRBJ2-7	CASSRNSEANYEQYF	TGTGCCAGCAGTAGGAATAGCGAGGCCAACTACGAGCAGTACTTC
NA	TRBV12-3/TRBV12-4	13	NA	TRBJ2-7	CAGSINYGYGQYF	TGCGCCGGCAGTATTAATTACGGCTACGGGCAGTACTTC
TRBD2	TRBV12-3/TRBV12-4	15	once	TRBJ2-1	CPSSLFGTSGLEQFF	TGTCCCAGTAGCCTGTTCGGGACTAGCGGACTTGAGCAGTTCTTC
NA	TRBV28	15	NA	TRBJ2-5	CASSSRGRSWEAQYF	TGTGCCAGCAGTTCCAGGGGGAGATCGTGGGAGGCCCAGTACTTC
NA	TRBV28	15	NA	TRBJ2-5	CASNSRGGSWETRYF	TGTGCCAGCAATTCCAGGGGGGGATCGTGGGAGACCCGGTACTTC
TRBD2	TRBV4-3	18	few	TRBJ2-7	CASSQAVTGGHISYEHYF	TGTGCCAGCAGTCAAGCTGTGACGGGGGGTCACATTAGCTACGAGCACTACTTC
NA	TRBV5-4	14	once	TRBJ2-5	CVNSLVWPQETQSF	TGTGTCAACAGCTTGGTTTGGCCACAAGAGACCCAGTCCTTC
NA	TRBV5-6	13	many	TRBJ2-1	CASSPLAYNEQFF	TGTGCCAGCAGCCCATTGGCCTACAATGAGCAGTTCTTC
NA	TRBV29-1	16	NA	TRBJ2-7	CSVEVLDRAYSYEQYF	TGTAGCGTTGAAGTCCTGGATCGGGCTTACTCCTACGAGCAGTATTTC
NA	TRBV4-3	17	NA	TRBJ1-6	CASSQDQAGIRLSPLHF	TGCGCCAGCAGCCAAGATCAGGCAGGGATTAGACTATCACCCCTCCACTTT
NA	TRBV6-5	13	NA	TRBJ2-7	CASSYDSDNDQYF	TGTGCCAGTAGTTACGACTCAGACAACGATCAGTACTTC
NA	TRBV4-3	18	NA	TRBJ2-7	CASSQVVAEGHISYEQYF	TGCGCCAGCAGCCAAGTTGTTGCGGAGGGTCACATTAGCTACGAGCAGTACTTC
NA	TRBV6-1	14	NA	TRBJ1-4	CASRDQGGREILFF	TGTGCCAGCAGGGACCAAGGTGGCCGTGAAATACTATTTTTT
TRBD2	TRBV4-3	18	NA	TRBJ2-7	CASSQAVTGGHICYKQYF	TGCGCCAGCAGCCAAGCTGTGACGGGGGGTCACATTTGCTACAAGCAATACTTC
NA	TRBV28	13	NA	TRBJ2-3	CTSGFNSTDTQYF	TGTACCAGCGGTTTTAACAGCACTGATACGCAGTATTTT
NA	TRBV5-4	13	few	TRBJ2-5	CANSLRGQETQYF	TGTGCCAACAGCTTGAGGGGGCAAGAGACCCAGTACTTC
NA	TRBV11-2	14	NA	TRBJ1-2	CASSLREANYGYAF	TGTGCCAGCAGCTTAAGGGAGGCTAACTATGGTTACGCCTTC
TRBD1	TRBV29-1	13	medium-sized	TRBJ2-3	CSVGQGATDTQYF	TGCAGCGTGGGACAGGGAGCCACAGATACGCAGTATTTT
NA	TRBV5-6	15	NA	TRBJ2-2	CSSSLASRVTGELFF	TGTTCCAGTAGCTTGGCATCCAGAGTCACAGGGGAGCTGTTTTTT
NA	TRBV5-1	13	NA	TRBJ2-7	CASSLRGSDEQYF	TGCGCCAGCAGCCTTAGGGGGTCTGACGAGCAGTATTTC
TRBD2	TRBV5-4	18	NA	TRBJ2-3	CASSNPAASGTWTGTQYF	TGTGCCAGCAGTAACCCGGCGGCTAGCGGGACTTGGACAGGTACGCAGTATTTT
NA	TRBV30	12	NA	TRBJ1-1	CAWSGRVTEALF	TGTGCCTGGAGTGGCAGGGTCACTGAAGCTTTATTT
NA	TRBV11-1	16	NA	TRBJ2-2	CASSLVGGTNTGELFF	TGTGCCAGCAGCTTAGTGGGGGGTACGAACACCGGGGAGCTGTTTTTT